The clone carrying this TCR beta chain was picked up many times. What it binds is not known. The data were obtained in a study of Graves' ophthalmopathy and Graves' hyperthyroidism. Study-level findings and limits: Most thyroid clonotypes with frequency above 0.001 were detected in blood too.

The CDR3 is 13 amino acids. Trimming stripped 6 bases from V and 2 bases from J, with 10 bases between. Germline CDR1 reads MNHEY; CDR2 reads SVGAGI. Exclusion covered patients with other autoimmune diseases or uncontrolled infections (as well as pregnancy or lactation). PBMCs were isolated from an approximately 10 ml sample of fresh peripheral blood. RNA served as the template for amplifying TCR beta CDR3 regions. In the first round, RT-PCR was carried out with HTBI primers, and a multiplex PCR formed the second round. From the multiplex PCR reads, TCRdb called clonotypes with MiXCR, one entry per CDR3 protein. Among about 480,000 distinct CDR3 sequences listed, over 13% were seen once.

Sequences were obtained from blood. V gene TRBV6-5 combines with J gene TRBJ1-1; possibly TRBD1 for D (5 bases). The receptor's source is a woman aged 30 to 39 with Graves' ophthalmopathy. CDR3 in amino acids: CASRQGTNTEAFF. The CDR3 region has the DNA TGTGCCAGCAGGCAAGGGACCAACACTGAAGCTTTCTTT.